This T cell receptor (beta chain) comes out of a study of T cells after yellow fever vaccination. Study context: In the case of low-cell-number fractions, SMART-Seq v4 Ultra Low Input was used for preparation. Broader study findings: Boosting was followed by the reappearance of most primary-vaccination clones (approximately 95% CD4, about 90% CD8).

One entry per CDR3 protein results from TCRdb running MiXCR on the 5' RACE reads. The sample contains 250,000 or so distinct CDR3 sequences, roughly 6.8% of which appear only once. CDR1 SGHRS and CDR2 YFSETQ come from the germline V gene. V was clipped by 4 bases and J by 7 bases; unmatched bases: 3. The CDR3 is 14 amino acids. This clonotype was found many times. The antigen remains undetermined. This clonotype was obtained from a man younger than 45 who received the YFV17D yellow fever vaccine. Here the sequenced sample was CD4+ T cells sorted from PBMCs, taken on the day of the yellow fever booster vaccination. The genes are TRBV5-1 and TRBJ2-2, with 11 bases matching TRBD2. The CDR3 is CASSRTSGSGELFF. The CDR3 DNA sequence: TGCGCCAGCAGCCGCACTAGCGGGAGCGGGGAGCTGTTTTTT.